The source of this TCR beta chain is a study of control samples from healthy donors and cancer patients. CDR3 length: 14 residues. With V trimmed by 7 bases and J by 4 bases, 9 bases remained unmatched. Per germline, CDR1 MDHEN and CDR2 SYDVKM. Some clones are missing from TCRdb's copy, which holds only in-frame ones; the method was immunoSEQ multiplex PCR. The sample consists of over 70,000 clones, less than 90% of them appearing once. Sequenced input: blood. The TCR originated in a woman in her sixties or seventies in good health. The genes are TRBV28 and TRBJ1-2; 7 positions match TRBD1. The CDR3 nucleotides read TGTGCCAGCAATCCCCGGACAGGCCTCTATGGCTACACCTTC. It yields the protein CASNPRTGLYGYTF.